This T cell receptor beta chain comes out of a study of radiation and T cells in renal cell carcinoma. The study, taken as a whole, reports: In blood, top tumor clones expanded by 2 weeks, shrinking by 4. Baseline intratumoral clonotype presence is unknown without pretreatment biopsies.

CDR1 and CDR2 from the germline V gene are SGHTA and FQGNSA. The length of the CDR3 is 12 residues. Trimming cost V 7 bases and J 1 base, with 7 bases left between them. Profiled with immunoSEQ multiplex PCR; TCRdb holds only in-frame clones, not every one. The sample has about 140,000 clones; around four fifths are singletons. Turning to this clone: The antigen remains undetermined.

The time point denotes: baseline pretreatment blood. Sample treatment: 15 Gy SBRT to primary tumor, nephrectomy 4 weeks later. Clear cell pathology was present in this patient's renal cell carcinoma. Sequencing used blood, obtained from a patient whose treatment included radiotherapy and nephrectomy. The sequence was collected from a woman aged 45-65 years with renal cell carcinoma. The genes are TRBV7-2 and TRBJ1-2; D is ambiguous. CDR3 in amino acids: CASTGFNYGYTF. CDR3 nucleotide sequence: TGTGCCAGCACCGGCTTTAACTATGGCTACACCTTC.